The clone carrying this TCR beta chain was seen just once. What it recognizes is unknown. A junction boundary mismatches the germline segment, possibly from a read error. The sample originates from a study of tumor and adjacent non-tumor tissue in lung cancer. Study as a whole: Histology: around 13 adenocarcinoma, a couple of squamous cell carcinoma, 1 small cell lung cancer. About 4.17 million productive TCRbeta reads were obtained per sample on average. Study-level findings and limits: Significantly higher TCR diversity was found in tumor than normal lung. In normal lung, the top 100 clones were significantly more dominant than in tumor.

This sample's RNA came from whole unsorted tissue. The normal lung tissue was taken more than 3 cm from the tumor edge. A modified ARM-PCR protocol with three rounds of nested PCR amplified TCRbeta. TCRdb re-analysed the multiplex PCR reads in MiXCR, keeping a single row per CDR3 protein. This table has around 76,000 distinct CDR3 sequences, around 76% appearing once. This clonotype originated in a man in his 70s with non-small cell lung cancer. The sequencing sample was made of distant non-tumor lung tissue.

The DNA for the CDR3 is TGCAGCGTCAGAACGCGGATACCACAGGGCGGGGAACTGTTTTTT. As protein: CSVRTRIPQGGELFF. The chain employs TRBV29-1 and TRBJ2-2, with D tentatively TRBD1 or TRBD2 (6 bases each). From germline, CDR1 is SQVTM and CDR2 ANQGSEA. The CDR3 totals 15 residues.